This TCR beta chain was captured by sequencing in a study of blood T cell repertoires in COVID-19. Whole-study context: Sites across the United States, Italy and Spain contributed samples from acute and convalescent COVID-19.

This CDR3 is built from 15 residues. V shed 2 bases and J shed 0 bases, with 10 bases lying between them. CDR1 is MNHEY and CDR2 is SMNVEV in the germline V gene (reference sequence). Methods used by the authors: Nucleated cell counts were estimated from reference gene primer amplification. The data were produced by immunoSEQ multiplex PCR, yet TCRdb's version contains in-frame clones alone and is incomplete. V, J and clone size were drawn from that table, and D and trimming were deduced from the DNA. The table includes about 220,000 clones, 70% to 85% detected once. The participants were between roughly 18 and 100 years old and came from some 23 US areas. Each participant's cohort was designated according to participant-reported clinical history.

The source of this sequence is a middle-aged woman with acute COVID-19. Sequencing was performed on PBMCs or T cells enriched from blood (not recorded which). The rearrangement links TRBV27 to TRBJ1-1, with TRBD1 as a possible D gene (5 bases). CDR3 DNA: TGTGCCAGCAGTTTAGGGGCTGAAATGAACACTGAAGCTTTCTTT. It yields the protein CASSLGAEMNTEAFF.